This passage covers 11 T cell receptor beta chains from one sample sequenced in a study of T-cell memory formation after mild COVID-19 (dated by TCRdb to 2020 to 2023). Library preparation used 5' RACE. Instrument used: Illumina NovaSeq 6000. Starting from the raw public reads, TCRdb applied fastp trimming at Q25, assembled clones with MiXCR and retained in-frame beta chains. Records with the same CDR3 protein are collapsed into one entry carrying the most frequent genes and DNA. This sample is represented by fewer than 70,000 distinct CDR3 sequences; around 9.5% of them were singletons. Of the sample, more than 0.95% is held by the ten largest clones. The specimen sequenced was PBMCs or a T cell subset sorted from them (not recorded which). These receptors came from a man in his late teens or twenties who had mild COVID-19 (a few samples of this study predate the infection). The sample titles of this study are shuffled in the database, so cell type and time point are left out; the donor was told from shared clones.

This chain joins TRBV7-2 and TRBJ2-3; D not certain. V was shortened by 5 bases and J by 4 bases, with 10 bases between the two germline ends. The CDR3 extends over 13 amino acids. Germline V gives CDR1 SGHTA, CDR2 FQGNSA. In nucleotides, the CDR3 is TGTGCCAGCAGCCGAAGTAAGGCAGATACGCAGTATTTT. The encoded protein is CASSRSKADTQYF.

This clonotype was seen only a few times. V usage is TRBV27 and J usage is TRBJ2-7; 10 bases agree with TRBD1. Per the germline V gene, CDR1 is MNHEY and CDR2 is SMNVEV (reference sequence). This CDR3 region has 15 residues. V trimming: 7 bases; J trimming: 6 bases; junction bases outside the gene matches: 12. DNA of the CDR3: TGTGCCAGCATACCCGTGGGGACAGGGGTCGTCGAGCAGTACTTC. Its translation is CASIPVGTGVVEQYF.

V is TRBV7-9 and J is TRBJ1-4, with 10 positions matching TRBD1. The CDR3 consists of 15 residues. The V gene's germline CDR1 is SEHNR and CDR2 FQNEAQ (reference sequence). The trim removed 6 bases at V and 8 bases at J, leaving 9 bases unmatched. CDR3 nucleotides: TGTGCCAGCAGATCCGGGACAGGGGATAGGGAAAAACTGTTTTTT. Translating it yields CASRSGTGDREKLFF.

This chain uses TRBV7-2 with TRBJ2-5; 9 nucleotides agree with TRBD2. This CDR3 is 15 amino acids long. J was trimmed by 2 bases and V by 4 bases; bases with no gene match: 5. Germline-derived CDR1 and CDR2 are SGHTA and FQGNSA. CDR3 bases: TGTGCCAGCAGCTCGGGACTAGCTCAACAAGAGACCCAGTACTTC. Amino acids: CASSSGLAQQETQYF.

This chain uses TRBV25-1 with TRBJ1-2; tentative D call: TRBD1 (6 bases). The germline V and J ends were trimmed by 8 bases and 2 bases, with 18 bases remaining between them. Germline V gives CDR1 MGHDK, CDR2 SYGVNS. CDR3 length: 15 amino acids. The CDR3 sequence: CASRPTGGSNYGYTF. CDR3 nucleotides: TGTGCCAGCCGCCCAACGGGGGGCAGCAACTATGGCTACACCTTC.

This clonotype was seen a few times. The V and J genes are TRBV7-2 and TRBJ2-5, with 9 bases identical to TRBD1. The CDR3 has 15 amino acids. The V gene's germline CDR1 is SGHTA and CDR2 FQGNSA. Germline trimming cut 3 bases from V and 2 bases from J; bases unmatched to any gene: 4. CDR3 in DNA: TGTGCCAGCAGCTTGGACAGGGGCCCACAAGAGACCCAGTACTTC. Its protein product is CASSLDRGPQETQYF.

This clonotype was counted a single time. A junction end diverges from the germline sequence, so it may reflect a read error. The rearrangement joins TRBV6-2 or TRBV6-3 to TRBJ2-1; TRBD2 matches 9 bases. Germline loops: CDR1 MNHEY, CDR2 SVGEGT. This CDR3 is 16 amino acids long. The DNA for the CDR3 is TGTGCCAGCAGCTACTTGGGCCTAGCGGGGACCAATGAGCAGTTCTTC. Protein: CASSYLGLAGTNEQFF.

This clonotype came up many times. The rearrangement uses TRBV5-1 and TRBJ2-3; D is ambiguous. CDR1 and CDR2 (germline): SGHRS, YFSETQ. With 2 bases removed from V and 1 base from J, the gap between germline ends came to 11 bases. The CDR3 has 15 amino acids. The CDR3 DNA follows: TGCGCCAGCAGCTTCGGAATTATAGGCACAGATACGCAGTATTTT. This gives the protein CASSFGIIGTDTQYF.

V usage is TRBV25-1 and J usage is TRBJ2-6; the D is unclear. The CDR3 length is 13 residues. Deletions cut 6 bases from V and 1 base from J, with 4 bases between. Germline values: CDR1 MGHDK, CDR2 SYGVNS. DNA of the CDR3: TGTGCCAGCAGGGGGTCTGGGGCCAACGTCCTGACTTTC. Translated: CASRGSGANVLTF.

The chain's CDR3 is CASSSMGAVNIQYF. The CDR3 DNA sequence: TGCGCCAGCAGCTCCATGGGGGCCGTAAACATTCAGTACTTC. The genes are TRBV5-1 and TRBJ2-4; the D gene is possibly TRBD1 (6 bases). This CDR3 contains 14 residues. Between the trimmed V and J ends, which lost 3 bases and 6 bases, there was a span of 13 bases. CDR1 SGHRS and CDR2 YFSETQ come from the germline V gene.

The V and J genes are TRBV5-1 and TRBJ2-1, with 7 nucleotides matching TRBD2. After removal of 0 bases from V and 9 bases from J, the junction contained 9 bases not matched to a gene. The germline V gene has CDR1 SGHRS and CDR2 YFSETQ. This CDR3 region has 15 residues. This CDR3 reads CASSLEAGNAGEQFF. CDR3 coding DNA: TGCGCCAGCAGCTTGGAAGCGGGGAACGCCGGTGAGCAGTTCTTC.